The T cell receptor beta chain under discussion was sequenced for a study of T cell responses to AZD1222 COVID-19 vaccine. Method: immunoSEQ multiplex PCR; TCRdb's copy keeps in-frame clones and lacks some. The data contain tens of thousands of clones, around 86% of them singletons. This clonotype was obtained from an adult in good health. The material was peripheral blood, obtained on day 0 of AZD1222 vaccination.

The CDR3 nucleotides read TGTGCCAGTAGTTTCACTAGCGGGGTCTCCTACAATGAGCAGTTCTTC. Translated: CASSFTSGVSYNEQFF. The chain combines TRBV19 with TRBJ2-1; 10 positions match TRBD2. Per the germline V gene, CDR1 is LNHDA and CDR2 is SQIVND (reference sequence). The V gene end was trimmed by 5 bases and the J gene end by 0 bases; junction bases not matched to a gene: 4. The CDR3 covers 16 residues.